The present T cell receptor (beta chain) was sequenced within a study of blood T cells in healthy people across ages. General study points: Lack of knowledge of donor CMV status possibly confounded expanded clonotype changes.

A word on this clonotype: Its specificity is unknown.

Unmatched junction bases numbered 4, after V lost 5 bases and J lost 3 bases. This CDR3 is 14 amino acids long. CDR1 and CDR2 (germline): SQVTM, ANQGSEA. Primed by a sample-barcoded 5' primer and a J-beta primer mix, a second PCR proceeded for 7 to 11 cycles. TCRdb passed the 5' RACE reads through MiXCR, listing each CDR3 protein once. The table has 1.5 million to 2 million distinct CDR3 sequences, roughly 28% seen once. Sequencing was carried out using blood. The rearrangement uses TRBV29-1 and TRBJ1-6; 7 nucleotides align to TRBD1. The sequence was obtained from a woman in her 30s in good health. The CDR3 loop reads CSVRTGDYNSPLHF. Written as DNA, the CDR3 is TGCAGCGTTCGGACAGGAGACTATAATTCACCCCTCCACTTT. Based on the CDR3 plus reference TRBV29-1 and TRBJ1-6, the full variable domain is SAVISQKPSRDICQRGTSLTIQCQVDSQVTMMFWYRQQPGQSLTLIATANQGSEATYESGFVIDKFPISRPNLTFSTLTVSNMSPEDSSIYLCSVRTGDYNSPLHFGNGTRLTVT.